These T cell receptor beta chains were read from a single sample in a study of blood T cell repertoires in COVID-19. Some clones are missing from TCRdb's copy, which holds only in-frame ones; the method was immunoSEQ multiplex PCR. The sample shows just under 65,000 clones, around 85% of them seen only once. The sequenced sample was peripheral blood. The receptors here all came from a man aged 35 to 55 with acute or convalescent COVID-19. CDR3s include the opening cysteine and the closing phenylalanine or tryptophan. D genes are given only for firm matches. Only part of the rows carry a size: once, few, many, or a class if the clone is expanded.

d_call | clone_size | j_call | v_call | cdr3_aa | cdr3_nt
. | . | TRBJ2-7 | TRBV11-2 | CASSLGQSYEQYF | TGTGCCAGCAGCTTAGGTCAGTCCTACGAGCAGTACTTC
TRBD2 | . | TRBJ2-3 | TRBV18 | CASSPPDGGVGTDTQYF | TGTGCCAGCTCACCACCCGACGGGGGGGTCGGCACAGATACGCAGTATTTT
TRBD1 | . | TRBJ2-7 | TRBV5-1 | CASSFRDRGYEQYF | TGCGCCAGCAGCTTCCGGGACAGGGGGTACGAGCAGTACTTC
TRBD1 | . | TRBJ1-5 | TRBV19 | CASSRDREEGQPQHF | TGTGCCAGTAGTCGGGACAGGGAAGAGGGGCAGCCCCAGCATTTT
. | . | TRBJ2-2 | TRBV6-5 | CASNRQYSTGELFF | TGTGCCAGCAACCGACAGTACAGCACCGGGGAGCTGTTTTTT
. | . | TRBJ1-2 | TRBV2 | CASKYRSQNYGYTF | TGTGCCAGCAAATACAGGTCACAAAACTATGGCTACACCTTC
. | . | TRBJ1-1 | TRBV28 | CASSRTANTEAFF | TGTGCCAGCAGCCGGACAGCTAACACTGAAGCTTTCTTT
. | once | TRBJ1-1 | TRBV5-1 | CASSLGSGANTEAFF | TGCGCCAGCAGCTTGGGTTCAGGGGCGAACACTGAAGCTTTCTTT
TRBD1 | once | TRBJ1-3 | TRBV7-8 | CANTPVFAWGGRDRGLGNTIYF | TGTGCCAACACCCCCGTTTTCGCTTGGGGTGGAAGGGACAGGGGGCTTGGAAACACCATATATTTT
. | . | TRBJ1-2 | TRBV4-1 | CASSQDLYGYTF | TGCGCCAGCAGCCAAGATCTCTATGGCTACACCTTC
. | few | TRBJ2-7 | TRBV5-1 | CASSLGRGVGDEQYF | TGCGCCAGCAGCTTGGGGCGGGGTGTGGGGGACGAGCAGTACTTC
. | . | TRBJ1-5 | TRBV4-1 | CASSHATARSNQPQHF | TGCGCCAGCAGCCATGCTACAGCTCGTAGCAATCAGCCCCAGCATTTT
. | . | TRBJ2-7 | TRBV6-5 | CASTKTGSYEQYF | TGTGCCAGCACAAAAACAGGATCCTACGAGCAGTACTTC
. | . | TRBJ1-3 | TRBV19 | CASSIRISGNTIYF | TGTGCCAGTAGTATTCGTATCTCTGGAAACACCATATATTTT
TRBD1 | . | TRBJ1-5 | TRBV23-1 | CASSLIRTGDKPQHF | TGCGCCAGCAGTCTAATCAGGACAGGGGATAAGCCCCAGCATTTT
. | few | TRBJ1-6 | TRBV5-6 | CASAGRDNSPLHF | TGTGCCAGCGCAGGGAGGGATAATTCACCCCTCCACTTT
TRBD1 | few | TRBJ2-4 | TRBV7-2 | CASSSSGTGVHLAKNIQYF | TGTGCCAGCAGCTCCTCCGGGACAGGGGTTCATCTAGCCAAAAACATTCAGTACTTC
TRBD1 | . | TRBJ1-1 | TRBV5-8 | CASSLDRGNTEAFF | TGTGCCAGCAGCTTGGACAGGGGGAACACTGAAGCTTTCTTT
TRBD1 | . | TRBJ1-5 | TRBV6-6 | CASSKKGQSNQPQHF | TGTGCCAGCAGCAAGAAGGGACAGAGCAATCAGCCCCAGCATTTT
. | . | TRBJ2-3 | TRBV5-6 | CASSTGLSTDTQYF | TGTGCCAGCAGCACCGGACTGAGCACAGATACGCAGTATTTT
. | . | TRBJ1-3 | TRBV13 | CASSLGGNSGNTIYF | TGTGCCAGCAGCTTGGGGGGGAACTCTGGAAACACCATATATTTT
. | . | TRBJ2-3 | TRBV2 | CASSPIITGATDTQYF | TGTGCCAGCAGTCCTATTATAACTGGGGCTACAGATACGCAGTATTTT
. | . | TRBJ1-3 | TRBV30 | CAWSEGYSGNTIYF | TGTGCCTGGAGTGAGGGGTACTCTGGAAACACCATATATTTT
TRBD1 | few | TRBJ1-1 | TRBV11-3 | CASSQDRAGTEAFF | TGTGCCAGCAGTCAGGACAGGGCGGGCACTGAAGCTTTCTTT
TRBD1 | few | TRBJ1-2 | TRBV11-3 | CASSRGQGNRGGYTF | TGTGCCAGCAGCAGGGGACAGGGAAATCGGGGTGGCTACACCTTC
TRBD1 | . | TRBJ2-4 | TRBV9 | CASSVELGGQGAIAKNIQYF | TGTGCCAGCAGCGTAGAGTTGGGGGGACAGGGCGCAATAGCCAAAAACATTCAGTACTTC
. | . | TRBJ1-2 | TRBV25-1 | CASSDSRAWIHYGYTF | TGTGCCAGCAGTGATTCCAGGGCGTGGATCCACTATGGCTACACCTTC